These T cell receptor beta chains were read from a single sample in a study of T-cell reconstitution after alpha-beta-depleted transplantation in children. TCRdb used MiXCR to reprocess the PCR reads, holding one entry per CDR3 protein. The profile shows about 610,000 distinct CDR3 sequences, 25% to 30% of them singletons. The sequences come from PBMCs, collected before TCRalphabeta/CD19-depleted stem cell transplant. Receptors originate from a boy in the first two years of life with Wiskott-Aldrich syndrome, due to receive a stem cell transplant. Both conserved end residues are part of each CDR3. D genes are given only for firm matches. Where a row states a size, it is once, few, many or the class of an expanded clone; other rows omit it.

V: TRBV12-3/TRBV12-4; size: -; J: TRBJ2-3; D: TRBD2; DNA: TGTGCCAGCAAAATGACTAGCTTATCCGGCACAGATACGCAGTATTTT; CDR3: CASKMTSLSGTDTQYF
V: TRBV12-3/TRBV12-4; size: -; J: TRBJ1-4; D: -; DNA: TGTGCCAGCAGTGGGCAAGGGAGATTGGGTGAAAAACTGTTTTTT; CDR3: CASSGQGRLGEKLFF
V: TRBV5-5; size: -; J: TRBJ1-2; D: -; DNA: TGTGCCAGCAGCTCAGGGGCCCCCTATGGCTACACCTTC; CDR3: CASSSGAPYGYTF
V: TRBV7-2; size: few; J: TRBJ2-1; D: TRBD2; DNA: TGTGCCAGCAGCTTAATGTCTAGCGGGAGTGATGAGCAGTTCTTC; CDR3: CASSLMSSGSDEQFF
V: TRBV4-1; size: few; J: TRBJ1-3; D: -; DNA: TGCGCCAGCAGCCAGGCGGCCTTCTCTGGAAACACCATATATTTT; CDR3: CASSQAAFSGNTIYF
V: TRBV27; size: -; J: TRBJ2-1; D: TRBD2; DNA: TGTGCCAGCAGTTTGACCCGACCTAGCGGCTCCTACAATGAGCAGTTCTTC; CDR3: CASSLTRPSGSYNEQFF
V: TRBV11-2; size: few; J: TRBJ2-2; D: TRBD2; DNA: TGTGCCAGCAGCTTAACAGGGACTAGCGGGAGATGGAGCGGGGAGCTGTTTTTT; CDR3: CASSLTGTSGRWSGELFF
V: TRBV20-1; size: -; J: TRBJ2-7; D: TRBD1; DNA: TGCAGTGCTGTGAGACAGGGAACCGAGCAGTACTTC; CDR3: CSAVRQGTEQYF
V: TRBV20-1; size: -; J: TRBJ2-1; D: -; DNA: TGCAGTGCTAGCAGTCCTAGTGGGCATGAGCAGTTCTTC; CDR3: CSASSPSGHEQFF
V: TRBV12-3/TRBV12-4; size: few; J: TRBJ2-1; D: -; DNA: TGTGCCAGCAGTTTAGGGGACGGAACTAAGCAGTTCTTC; CDR3: CASSLGDGTKQFF
V: TRBV5-1; size: -; J: TRBJ2-7; D: -; DNA: TGCGCCAGCAGCCCGTGGAGGGGTCGGTCCTACGAGCAGTACTTC; CDR3: CASSPWRGRSYEQYF
V: TRBV20-1; size: -; J: TRBJ2-3; D: TRBD2; DNA: TGCAGTGCTCCGAGCGGGAGGGGGACAGATACGCAGTATTTT; CDR3: CSAPSGRGTDTQYF
V: TRBV20-1; size: few; J: TRBJ2-7; D: -; DNA: TGCAGTGCTAGAGATGGAAGGGAGGTAGACTACGAGCAGTACTTC; CDR3: CSARDGREVDYEQYF
V: TRBV29-1; size: few; J: TRBJ2-2; D: -; DNA: TGCAGCGCCTGGATTGGTACCGGGGAGCTGTTTTTT; CDR3: CSAWIGTGELFF
V: TRBV5-1; size: few; J: TRBJ2-7; D: TRBD1; DNA: TGCGCCAGCAGCCCTCAGGGGGCTAGCGAGCAGTACTTC; CDR3: CASSPQGASEQYF
V: TRBV20-1; size: -; J: TRBJ1-5; D: TRBD1; DNA: TGCAGTGCTTTGGACAGGAGGAATCAGCCCCAGCATTTT; CDR3: CSALDRRNQPQHF
V: TRBV7-8; size: few; J: TRBJ1-5; D: -; DNA: TGTGCCAGCAGCTTACGGCGGCGTAATCAGCCCCAGCATTTT; CDR3: CASSLRRRNQPQHF
V: TRBV7-3; size: -; J: TRBJ2-1; D: -; DNA: TGTGCCAGCAGCTCGCTACAGGGCTACAATGAGCAGTTCTTC; CDR3: CASSSLQGYNEQFF
V: TRBV20-1; size: few; J: TRBJ1-5; D: -; DNA: TGCAGTGCTAGAGGTCCAGACAGTAATCCCAATCAGCCCCAGCATTTT; CDR3: CSARGPDSNPNQPQHF
V: TRBV24-1; size: few; J: TRBJ2-3; D: -; DNA: TGTGCCACCAGTGACCCGGGGACGCGGGCTTCTAGCAAAGATACGCAGTATTTT; CDR3: CATSDPGTRASSKDTQYF
V: TRBV5-6; size: few; J: TRBJ1-5; D: TRBD1; DNA: TGTGCCAGCAGCTTGGTATCCCAGGGGGCCGGTGGGCCCCAGCATTTT; CDR3: CASSLVSQGAGGPQHF
V: TRBV7-3; size: -; J: TRBJ2-1; D: TRBD2; DNA: TGTGCCAGCAGCATTGGGACTACCAGAGACAATGAGCAGTTCTTC; CDR3: CASSIGTTRDNEQFF
V: TRBV5-1; size: -; J: TRBJ1-1; D: TRBD1; DNA: TGCGCCAGCAGCTTGGGCCAAAGACAGGGTACAACTGAAGCTTTCTTT; CDR3: CASSLGQRQGTTEAFF
V: TRBV10-3; size: -; J: TRBJ2-5; D: -; DNA: TGTGCCATCAGTGAGTTGGCAGCCAGGGAGACCCAGTACTTC; CDR3: CAISELAARETQYF
V: TRBV28; size: few; J: TRBJ1-5; D: -; DNA: TGTGCCAGCAGTGGCGGCCCCCAGCATTTT; CDR3: CASSGGPQHF
V: TRBV7-2; size: few; J: TRBJ2-1; D: TRBD2; DNA: TGTGCCAGCAGCCCGCCGGGACTAGCGGGAGGGAACAATGAGCAGTTCTTC; CDR3: CASSPPGLAGGNNEQFF
V: TRBV11-2; size: few; J: TRBJ2-3; D: -; DNA: TGTGCCAGCAGCTTAGGTTCGGGTCCCCTCACAGATACGCAGTATTTT; CDR3: CASSLGSGPLTDTQYF
V: TRBV3-1; size: -; J: TRBJ2-1; D: -; DNA: TGTGCCAGCAGCCCCAGATGGGGGAGCTCCTACAATGAGCAGTTCTTC; CDR3: CASSPRWGSSYNEQFF
V: TRBV14; size: few; J: TRBJ2-5; D: -; DNA: TGTGCCAGCAGCCAAGCAGAGACCCAGTACTTC; CDR3: CASSQAETQYF
V: TRBV5-1; size: few; J: TRBJ2-5; D: -; DNA: TGCGCCAGCAGCTTGGAAGTAGGGCGAGAGACCCAGTACTTC; CDR3: CASSLEVGRETQYF
V: TRBV11-1; size: -; J: TRBJ2-3; D: -; DNA: TGTGCCAGCAGCTTAGAAGCCAGGACTAACGCAGATACGCAGTATTTT; CDR3: CASSLEARTNADTQYF
V: TRBV29-1; size: -; J: TRBJ1-1; D: -; DNA: TGCAGCGTTCTCCGCAAGGGCGGCACTGAAGCTTTCTTT; CDR3: CSVLRKGGTEAFF
V: TRBV20-1; size: -; J: TRBJ2-1; D: TRBD2; DNA: TGCAGTGCTAGAGGGAGGCGCCTAGCGGGCTACAATGAGCAGTTCTTC; CDR3: CSARGRRLAGYNEQFF
V: TRBV6-5; size: -; J: TRBJ2-1; D: -; DNA: TGTGCCAGCAGCGCCCGTGGGTATGAGCAGTTCTTC; CDR3: CASSARGYEQFF
V: TRBV5-1; size: few; J: TRBJ2-7; D: -; DNA: TGCGCCAGCAGCTTGGTTTCAGGGCCCGGGTCCTACGAGCAGTACTTC; CDR3: CASSLVSGPGSYEQYF
V: TRBV5-1; size: few; J: TRBJ2-7; D: -; DNA: TGCGCCAGCAGCTTGGACCCTGCGGACCCCTACGAGCAGTACTTC; CDR3: CASSLDPADPYEQYF